The present T cell receptor beta chain was sequenced within a study of T cell responses to AZD1222 COVID-19 vaccine. The V gene's germline CDR1 is MGHRA and CDR2 YSYEKL. Trimming stripped 3 bases from V and 14 bases from J, with 20 bases between. This CDR3 comprises 15 residues. Comments on this clone: What it binds is not known.

TCRdb's copy holds only in-frame clones and misses some; the assay was immunoSEQ multiplex PCR. This repertoire shows under 200,000 clones, 92% found once; its top ten account for roughly 1.4%. General study results and limits: Reports indicate that nearly half of spike-specific TCRs are directed at unmutated variant regions. Samples come after the peak T cell response, not at day 14. After two AZD1222 doses, spike-specific TCR breadth and depth rose versus day 0. There were mostly white British donors and more females than males, and clonal diversity was possibly underestimated.

The source material was peripheral blood, sampled 28 days after the second AZD1222 dose. This chain links TRBV4-1 with TRBJ1-6; a possible D gene is TRBD1 (5 bases). The clonotype was recovered from an adult who received the AZD1222 COVID-19 vaccine. DNA of the CDR3: TGCGCCAGCAGCCAGGTCTTACAAGATTGGGGGTCCCTCCACTTT. This encodes CASSQVLQDWGSLHF.